These 30 T cell receptor beta chains share one sample of origin, sequenced in a study of shared clonotypes between healthy human individuals. Method: immunoSEQ multiplex PCR; TCRdb's copy keeps in-frame clones and lacks some. The data contain 1.5 million to 2.5 million clones, less than 95% of them singletons. Naive CD8 cells were CD45RO-negative, positively selected for CCR7, excluding terminally differentiated effector memory CD45RA+ cells. Sequencing was carried out using naive CD8+ T cells sorted from blood. The origin of the receptors is a man younger than 35 in good health.

The table lists this clone with a count of one. The chain combines TRBV2 with TRBJ2-5; unclear D gene. The CDR3 is made up of 11 amino acids. CDR1 is SNHLY and CDR2 is FYNNEI in the germline V gene. V was trimmed by 11 bases and J by 4 bases, leaving 11 bases between them. The chain's CDR3 is CAAAGTETQYF. CDR3 sequence (DNA): TGTGCCGCGGCAGGAACAGAGACCCAGTACTTC.

As concerns this clone: Other DNA sequences in the same sample also yield this CDR3. The V gene is TRBV28, the J gene TRBJ2-6; D is unclear. The CDR3 covers 15 residues. Germline-derived CDR1 and CDR2 are MDHEN and SYDVKM. Trimming stripped 2 bases from V and 0 bases from J, with 5 bases between. The chain's CDR3 is CASSLTGSGANVLTF. The DNA for the CDR3 is TGTGCCAGCAGTTTAACCGGCTCTGGGGCCAACGTCCTGACTTTC.

This clone was picked up one time. Additional DNA sequences in this sample encode the identical CDR3. The chain uses TRBV7-9 and TRBJ2-7; D is undetermined. The CDR3 is 14 amino acids. The V and J ends lost 1 base and 0 bases respectively, with 7 bases between them. Germline-derived CDR1 and CDR2 are SEHNR and FQNEAQ (reference sequence). CDR3: CASSLVTVSYEQYF. Written as DNA, the CDR3 is TGTGCCAGCAGCTTAGTAACCGTCTCCTACGAGCAGTACTTC.

The CDR3 DNA follows: TGTGCCAGCAGTTTCCTCTCGGGGGGGACAGAAAAACTGTTTTTT. This codes for CASSFLSGGTEKLFF. The rearrangement uses TRBV27 and TRBJ1-4; D might be TRBD1 (6 bases). V lost 3 bases and J 8 bases, leaving 16 bases between the germline ends. The germline CDR1 and CDR2 sequences are MNHEY and SMNVEV (reference sequence). The length of the CDR3 is 15 residues.

The rearrangement links TRBV15 to TRBJ2-1; TRBD1 aligns across 7 bases. Germline V gives CDR1 LNHNV, CDR2 YYDKDF (reference sequence). This CDR3 region has 13 residues. V trimming: 6 bases; J trimming: 8 bases; junction bases outside the gene matches: 7. The CDR3 here is CATRHKGQDEQFF. The DNA of the CDR3 is TGTGCCACCAGACACAAAGGACAGGATGAGCAGTTCTTC. Combining the CDR3 with reference TRBV15 and TRBJ2-1 gives the whole variable domain DAMVIQNPRYQVTQFGKPVTLSCSQTLNHNVMYWYQQKSSQAPKLLFHYYDKDFNNEADTPDNFQSRRPNTSFCFLDIRSPGLGDTAMYLCATRHKGQDEQFFGPGTRLTVL.

With regard to this clone: Distinct nucleotide sequences in the sample also encode this CDR3. The chain uses TRBV6-5 and TRBJ2-7; perhaps TRBD1 as D (6 bases). The germline V gene has CDR1 MNHEY and CDR2 SVGAGI. The CDR3 is 15 amino acids. The V end was cut by 0 bases, the J end by 0 bases, with 9 bases between. The CDR3 here is CASSYSGRGSYEQYF. CDR3 DNA sequence: TGTGCCAGCAGTTACTCCGGCAGGGGCTCCTACGAGCAGTACTTC.

This clone was seen only once. Other nucleotide sequences from this sample produce the same CDR3. The chain carries TRBV19 and TRBJ2-7, with 9 bases aligning to TRBD1. This CDR3 is 15 amino acids long. Germline assignment: CDR1 LNHDA and CDR2 SQIVND (reference sequence). V shed 3 bases and J 0 bases; nucleotides not matched to a gene: 3. CDR3 region: CASSIAQGASYEQYF. CDR3 bases: TGTGCCAGTAGTATCGCACAGGGGGCCTCCTACGAGCAGTACTTC. Drawing the rest from reference TRBV19 and TRBJ2-7, the complete variable domain is DGGITQSPKYLFRKEGQNVTLSCEQNLNHDAMYWYRQDPGQGLRLIYYSQIVNDFQKGDIAEGYSVSREKKESFPLTVTSAQKNPTAFYLCASSIAQGASYEQYFGPGTRLTVT.

This chain joins TRBV5-4 and TRBJ2-5; 9 bases map to TRBD1. CDR3 length: 15 residues. V was pared by 2 bases and J by 4 bases, with 6 bases of the junction left unmatched. Germline CDR1 reads SGHNT; CDR2 reads YYREEE (reference sequence). The CDR3 nucleotides are TGTGCCAGCAGCTTCTCGGGACAGGGCTTAGAGACCCAGTACTTC. Amino acids: CASSFSGQGLETQYF.

The V gene is TRBV6-1, the J gene TRBJ1-5; 8 bases match TRBD1. The CDR3 sequence is 16 residues long. J lost 4 bases, V lost 4 bases, and 9 bases had no gene match. Germline loops: CDR1 MNHNS, CDR2 SASEGT. The CDR3 protein is CASSVWTGLKNQPQHF. CDR3 coding DNA: TGTGCCAGCAGTGTATGGACAGGGCTAAAAAATCAGCCCCAGCATTTT.

This chain links TRBV19 with TRBJ2-4, with D hard to call. CDR3 size: 16 residues. V was shortened by 5 bases and J by 1 base, with 15 bases between the two germline ends. Germline V gene data show CDR1 as LNHDA and CDR2 as SQIVND (reference sequence). The DNA for the CDR3 is TGTGCCAGTAGTGTGGGATCCCTGGGGGCCAAAAACATTCAGTACTTC. Amino acids: CASSVGSLGAKNIQYF.

About this clone: The sample holds other DNA sequences that translate to the same CDR3. The chain uses TRBV27 and TRBJ2-1; D is perhaps TRBD2 (5 bases). This CDR3 comprises 11 residues. Germline CDR1 reads MNHEY; CDR2 reads SMNVEV (reference sequence). The chain's CDR3 is CASGSYNEQFF. The CDR3 coding sequence is TGTGCTTCGGGGTCCTACAATGAGCAGTTCTTC.

The genes are TRBV5-6 and TRBJ2-7; maybe TRBD1 (6 bases). The ends were cut back, 2 bases at V and 2 bases at J, with 11 bases in the middle. This CDR3 comprises 14 residues. Germline values: CDR1 SGHDT, CDR2 YYEEEE. The CDR3 spells CASSFDRSPYEQYF. For the CDR3, the DNA is TGTGCCAGCAGCTTTGACAGGTCACCCTACGAGCAGTACTTC. Full variable domain (remainder filled in from reference TRBV5-6 and TRBJ2-7): DAGVTQSPTHLIKTRGQQVTLRCSPKSGHDTVSWYQQALGQGPQFIFQYYEEEERQRGNFPDRFSGHQFPNYSSELNVNALLLGDSALYLCASSFDRSPYEQYFGPGTRLTVT.

The chain links TRBV7-9 to TRBJ1-4; D uncertain. The germline gives CDR1 SEHNR, CDR2 FQNEAQ (reference sequence). Trimming took 6 bases from V and 2 from J, leaving 4 bases between them. The CDR3 contains 12 residues. The CDR3 DNA is TGTGCCAGCAGTCAGACTAATGAAAAACTGTTTTTT. Amino acid sequence: CASSQTNEKLFF.

A remark on this clone: The sample holds other DNA sequences that translate to the same CDR3. The rearrangement links TRBV7-9 to TRBJ2-7, with 8 positions matching TRBD1. CDR3 length equals 14 residues. The V gene end was trimmed by 5 bases and the J gene end by 3 bases; junction bases not matched to a gene: 6. Germline V gene data show CDR1 as SEHNR and CDR2 as FQNEAQ (reference sequence). The CDR3 DNA reads as TGTGCCAGCAGCCCAGGGGGCGGTTACTACGAGCAGTACTTC. Its translation: CASSPGGGYYEQYF.

The chain uses TRBV13 and TRBJ2-1, with 7 bases fitting TRBD1. This CDR3 has 12 amino acids. The V gene end was trimmed by 5 bases and the J gene end by 7 bases; junction bases not matched to a gene: 2. The germline CDR1 and CDR2 sequences are PRHDT and FYEKMQ (reference sequence). For the CDR3, the DNA is TGTGCCAGCAGCCAGACAGGGAATGAGCAGTTCTTC. This codes for CASSQTGNEQFF.

The chain is built from TRBV9 and TRBJ2-1; possible D gene TRBD2, 6 bases. Germline CDR1 SGDLS, CDR2 YYNGEE. The CDR3 runs to 16 residues. V was shortened by 4 bases and J by 1 base, with 15 bases between the two germline ends. CDR3 in DNA: TGTGCCAGCAGCCCGGGACTGGGCTCTTCCTACAATGAGCAGTTCTTC. It translates to CASSPGLGSSYNEQFF.

This clone was seen only a few times. Here the CDR3 DNA reads TGTGCCAGCAGCCCCGGGACAACGCACTACACCTTC. Translating gives CASSPGTTHYTF. V and J are TRBV11-2 and TRBJ1-2; a weak D match, TRBD1 (6 bases). With 5 bases removed from V and 10 bases from J, the gap between germline ends came to 14 bases. Germline-derived CDR1 and CDR2 are SGHAT and FQNNGV. There are 12 residues in the CDR3.

The chain is built from TRBV27 and TRBJ2-7, with 9 positions matching TRBD2. Germline V gene lookup returns CDR1 MNHEY and CDR2 SMNVEV (reference sequence). The CDR3 totals 17 residues. The trim removed 6 bases at V and 3 bases at J, leaving 15 bases unmatched. CDR3 bases: TGTGCCAGCAGCCATATCTCATCTAGCGGGGAGATCTACGAGCAGTACTTC. This sequence encodes CASSHISSSGEIYEQYF.

This clone has only one observation. The V gene is TRBV5-4, the J gene TRBJ2-7; 7 bases are a match to TRBD2. Germline-derived CDR1 and CDR2 are SGHNT and YYREEE (reference sequence). The CDR3 totals 16 residues. J lost 3 bases, V lost 5 bases, and 14 bases had no gene match. CDR3 in amino acids: CASSFTSDRSNYEQYF. In DNA form, the CDR3 reads TGTGCCAGCAGTTTTACTAGCGACCGCTCGAACTACGAGCAGTACTTC. Using reference TRBV5-4 and TRBJ2-7 for the parts outside the CDR3, the full variable domain is ETGVTQSPTHLIKTRGQQVTLRCSSQSGHNTVSWYQQALGQGPQFIFQYYREEENGRGNFPPRFSGLQFPNYSSELNVNALELDDSALYLCASSFTSDRSNYEQYFGPGTRLTVT.

The rearrangement uses TRBV6-1 and TRBJ2-7; the D gene is possibly TRBD2 (6 bases). Germline loops: CDR1 MNHNS, CDR2 SASEGT. The CDR3 covers 14 residues. The V and J ends lost 3 bases and 0 bases respectively, with 9 bases between them. The CDR3 DNA follows: TGTGCCAGCAGTGACTCACTAGCCTCCTACGAGCAGTACTTC. It yields the protein CASSDSLASYEQYF.

Comments on this clone: This sample also contains other DNA sequences that code for the same CDR3. The chain carries TRBV27 and TRBJ2-1; a possible D gene is TRBD2 (6 bases). Per the germline V gene, CDR1 is MNHEY and CDR2 is SMNVEV (reference sequence). This CDR3 spans 14 amino acids. V was shortened by 5 bases and J by 7 bases, with 15 bases between the two germline ends. CDR3 region: CASSLLGGGNEQFF. The CDR3 DNA reads as TGTGCCAGCAGTCTTCTCGGAGGAGGGAATGAGCAGTTCTTC.

This chain links TRBV27 with TRBJ2-7; the D gene could be TRBD1 or TRBD2 (5 bases each). Between the trimmed V and J ends, which lost 6 bases and 0 bases, there was a span of 12 bases. CDR1 and CDR2 (germline): MNHEY, SMNVEV (reference sequence). The CDR3 is 14 residues long. The DNA of the CDR3 is TGTGCCAGCAGCTGGGACGGCAACTCCTACGAGCAGTACTTC. Amino acids: CASSWDGNSYEQYF.

The CDR3 is CASSNSGAAFYTF. For the CDR3, the DNA is TGTGCCAGCAGTAACAGCGGGGCGGCTTTTTACACCTTC. The chain uses TRBV28 and TRBJ1-2, with D maybe TRBD1 (5 bases). Looked up from germline, CDR1 is MDHEN and CDR2 is SYDVKM. The CDR3 runs to 13 residues. Deletions cut 5 bases from V and 11 bases from J, with 18 bases between.

This clone was seen just once. This chain links TRBV28 with TRBJ2-7; D is undetermined. This CDR3 has 13 amino acids. In germline, CDR1 is MDHEN, CDR2 SYDVKM. V gave up 4 bases and J gave up 4 bases, with 11 bases separating them. CDR3 in amino acids: CASSSPLSYEQYF. CDR3 in DNA: TGTGCCAGCAGTTCCCCCCTGTCTTACGAGCAGTACTTC.

This clone was detected once. The chain combines TRBV9 with TRBJ2-2, with 8 positions matching TRBD1. The germline V gene encodes CDR1 SGDLS and CDR2 YYNGEE. J lost 7 bases, V lost 3 bases, and 5 bases had no gene match. CDR3 length equals 14 residues. The CDR3 region has the DNA TGTGCCAGCAGCGATAAGGACAGGGTCGGGGAGCTGTTTTTT. Protein product: CASSDKDRVGELFF.

This chain joins TRBV5-6 and TRBJ2-2; TRBD1 aligns across 9 bases. The CDR3 runs 16 residues. Per germline, CDR1 SGHDT and CDR2 YYEEEE. The V gene end was trimmed by 2 bases and the J gene end by 6 bases; junction bases not matched to a gene: 8. The CDR3 sequence is CASSFVDRGQPGELFF. CDR3 DNA: TGTGCCAGCAGCTTCGTGGACAGGGGACAACCCGGGGAGCTGTTTTTT.

J is TRBJ2-1 and V is TRBV9, with no clear D. V shed 0 bases and J shed 7 bases, with 17 bases lying between them. The CDR3 is made up of 16 amino acids. Germline V lookup: CDR1 SGDLS, CDR2 YYNGEE. The CDR3 region is CASSVGSLLTRNEQFF. CDR3 sequence (DNA): TGTGCCAGCAGCGTAGGTAGCCTCCTAACAAGGAATGAGCAGTTCTTC.

This chain connects TRBV13 to TRBJ2-3; D is unresolved. Deletions cut 3 bases from V and 2 bases from J, with 12 bases between. The CDR3 runs 15 residues. The germline V gene has CDR1 PRHDT and CDR2 FYEKMQ (reference sequence). Here the CDR3 reads CASSFRSSNTDTQYF. CDR3 bases: TGTGCCAGCAGCTTCCGATCTTCCAACACAGATACGCAGTATTTT.

The chain has TRBV20-1 and TRBJ2-2; D unclear. Germline CDR1 and CDR2: DFQATT and SNEGSKA (reference sequence). The CDR3 has 11 amino acids. The V and J ends lost 6 bases and 8 bases respectively, with 10 bases between them. The CDR3 loop is CSAPRMGELFF. CDR3 nucleotide sequence: TGCAGTGCCCCGCGTATGGGGGAGCTGTTTTTT.

The chain is built from TRBV5-6 and TRBJ2-7; possibly TRBD1 for D (6 bases). The V end was cut by 1 base, the J end by 5 bases, with 13 bases between. The V gene's germline CDR1 is SGHDT and CDR2 YYEEEE. The CDR3 covers 14 residues. CDR3 protein: CASSLLQGLDEQYF. DNA for the CDR3: TGTGCCAGCAGCTTGCTACAGGGTCTTGACGAGCAGTACTTC.